The 24 T cell receptor beta chains given below trace back to one sample, sequenced in a study of post-analysis software for immune sequencing data. The study, taken as a whole, reports: When patients were compared with controls, a handful of TRBV segments were more frequent, TRBV5-6, TRBV5-1 and TRBV20-1 among them.

Their target antigens are unknown. Unique molecular identifiers featured in each of the TCR beta cDNA libraries. TCRdb reanalysed the PCR reads using MiXCR and keeps one entry per CDR3 protein. The data contain about 190,000 distinct CDR3 sequences, approximately 30% of them singletons. Source material: blood. Every receptor here comes from a girl between 2 and 17 years old with multiple sclerosis.

The V gene is TRBV6-5, the J gene TRBJ1-5; D may be TRBD1 (5 bases). Trimming cost V 5 bases and J 3 bases, with 11 bases left between them. CDR1 is MNHEY, CDR2 SVGAGI, per germline. This CDR3 spans 14 amino acids. CDR3 in DNA: TGTGCCAGCAGTCCACTGACAGTCAATCAGCCCCAGCATTTT. Its protein product is CASSPLTVNQPQHF.

Comment on this clonotype: Here the CDR3 omits its conserved ending phenylalanine or tryptophan, so a read error is the likely source. V gene TRBV12-3 or TRBV12-4 combines with J gene TRBJ1-1; 7 bases fit TRBD1. The CDR3 spans 14 residues. Germline trimming cut 6 bases from V and 1 base from J; bases unmatched to any gene: 5. The CDR3, as DNA: TGTGCCAGCAGGAGACGACAGGGGAACACTGAAGCTTTCTTG. Its protein is CASRRRQGNTEAFL.

This clonotype was observed at least ten times. The chain links TRBV6-5 to TRBJ2-5; TRBD1 or TRBD2 may be the D gene (5 bases each). Germline V CDR1 and CDR2: MNHEY, SVGAGI. V lost 0 bases, J lost 7 bases, and 15 bases lay in between. The CDR3 is made up of 15 amino acids. CDR3 protein: CASSYSRGSSGTQYF. For the CDR3, the DNA is TGTGCCAGCAGTTACTCGAGGGGCTCGTCCGGGACCCAGTACTTC.

Concerning this clonotype itself: A read error is possible here, since a much larger clone lies one base away. The chain uses TRBV18 and TRBJ2-1; 9 bases match TRBD2. The CDR3 extends over 15 amino acids. CDR1 and CDR2 (germline): KGHSH, LQKENI. The CDR3: CAGSPSASGDNEQFF. The CDR3 nucleotides read TGTGCCGGCTCACCCTCCGCTAGCGGGGACAATGAGCAGTTCTTC.

This chain joins TRBV20-1 and TRBJ2-5, with D perhaps TRBD1 (5 bases). Trimming cost V 8 bases and J 1 base, with 11 bases left between them. The CDR3 sequence is 12 residues long. Germline CDR1 DFQATT, CDR2 SNEGSKA (reference sequence). The CDR3 sequence: CSTTQGQETQYF. For the CDR3, the DNA is TGCAGTACTACGCAGGGCCAAGAGACCCAGTACTTC.

This clonotype was picked up many times. CDR3: CSAVLFRVGAEQFF. Here the CDR3 DNA reads TGCAGCGCCGTGCTTTTTAGGGTGGGGGCTGAGCAGTTCTTC. This sequence joins TRBV29-1 and TRBJ2-1, with TRBD1 as a possible D gene (6 bases). The CDR3 is made up of 14 amino acids. Deletions cut 7 bases from V and 9 bases from J, with 22 bases between. Germline CDR1 is SQVTM and CDR2 is ANQGSEA.

The V gene is TRBV9, the J gene TRBJ1-1; D may be TRBD1 (5 bases). With 0 bases removed from V and 11 bases from J, the gap between germline ends came to 11 bases. There are 12 residues in the CDR3. From germline, CDR1 is SGDLS and CDR2 YYNGEE. The CDR3 sequence is CASSVGGGGAFF. The CDR3, as DNA: TGTGCCAGCAGCGTAGGTGGCGGGGGGGCTTTCTTT. Supplemented by reference TRBV9 and TRBJ1-1, the full variable domain reads DSGVTQTPKHLITATGQRVTLRCSPRSGDLSVYWYQQSLDQGLQFLIQYYNGEERAKGNILERFSAQQFPDLHSELNLSSLELGDSALYFCASSVGGGGAFFGQGTRLTVV.

In this sample, this clonotype turned up once. This may arise from a read error, as a much more abundant clone is one base away. The CDR3 nucleotides are TGTGCCGGCAGTTATTTCCAGGGACGCGAGCAGTACTTC. It encodes CAGSYFQGREQYF. This sequence joins TRBV6-2 or TRBV6-3 and TRBJ2-5; D may be TRBD1 or TRBD2 (5 bases each). The better agreement between TRBJ2-7 and the DNA end casts doubt on the J call. Germline V gives CDR1 MNHEY, CDR2 SVGEGT. The CDR3 is made up of 13 amino acids.

In its sample, this clonotype was seen many times. The rearrangement uses TRBV10-1 and TRBJ2-7, with 8 bases lining up with TRBD1. Germline CDR1 reads WNHNN; CDR2 reads SYGVQD (reference sequence). The V segment lost 2 bases and the J segment 5 bases; nucleotides outside the gene matches: 11. This CDR3 comprises 16 residues. The CDR3 spells CASSETIDRGVHEQYF. CDR3 DNA sequence: TGCGCCAGCAGTGAGACAATCGACAGGGGTGTCCACGAGCAGTACTTC.

This clonotype was counted only a few times. This chain joins TRBV7-2 and TRBJ2-7, with 14 bases matching TRBD2. The CDR3 is made up of 16 amino acids. From germline, CDR1 is SGHTA and CDR2 FQGNSA. Losses at the gene ends were 5 bases for V and 4 bases for J; bases not matched to a gene: 7. CDR3 residues: CASSPTGLAGVYEQYF. CDR3 sequence (DNA): TGTGCCAGCAGCCCCACGGGACTAGCGGGGGTTTACGAGCAGTACTTC.

This clonotype was seen a handful of times. The chain employs TRBV29-1 and TRBJ2-1; possibly TRBD1 for D (6 bases). The germline gives CDR1 SQVTM, CDR2 ANQGSEA. CDR3 length: 12 amino acids. V was pared by 7 bases and J by 8 bases, with 15 bases between. The CDR3 DNA sequence: TGCAGCGCCTCCACAGGGTTCCATGAGCAGTTCTTC. Protein: CSASTGFHEQFF.

About this clonotype: This clone may be a read error of a much larger clone one base away. This sequence joins TRBV5-1 and TRBJ2-7; 7 bases agree with TRBD1. From germline, CDR1 is SGHRS and CDR2 YFSETQ. CDR3 size: 15 residues. The V segment lost 5 bases and the J segment 3 bases; nucleotides outside the gene matches: 11. As DNA, the CDR3 is TGCGCCAGCAGTCGGATAATGGGGACAGACTACGAGCAGTACTTC. It codes for CASSRIMGTDYEQYF.

This clonotype has a handful of counts. The junction differs from germline at one of its ends, possibly a read error. This chain connects TRBV6-6 to TRBJ1-6; D gene unclear. CDR1 and CDR2 (germline): MNHNY, SVGAGI (reference sequence). The CDR3 is 17 amino acids. The CDR3: CANSYFGVSSYNSPLHF. In DNA form, the CDR3 reads TGTGCCAACAGTTACTTCGGAGTCAGCTCCTATAATTCACCCCTCCACTTT.

This chain connects TRBV29-1 to TRBJ2-7; 8 bases align to TRBD1. The CDR3 has 11 residues. J was trimmed by 9 bases and V by 6 bases; bases with no gene match: 7. The germline V gene has CDR1 SQVTM and CDR2 ANQGSEA. CDR3 bases: TGCAGCGTGGGGACAGGCGTTTGGCAGTACTTC. Encoded protein: CSVGTGVWQYF.

The chain employs TRBV20-1 and TRBJ2-7, with 9 bases matching TRBD1. In germline, CDR1 is DFQATT, CDR2 SNEGSKA (reference sequence). The CDR3 has 14 amino acids. The V segment lost 5 bases and the J segment 1 base; nucleotides outside the gene matches: 6. The CDR3 region is CSAARQGVSYEQYF. In DNA, the CDR3 is TGCAGTGCTGCCCGACAGGGGGTTTCCTACGAGCAGTACTTC.

The chain is built from TRBV29-1 and TRBJ1-1; 7 bases match TRBD1. Germline CDR1 reads SQVTM; CDR2 reads ANQGSEA. The CDR3 runs 14 residues. The V and J ends lost 7 bases and 1 base, in that order; junction bases with no gene match: 9. DNA for the CDR3: TGCAGCGCTCAAGACAGGGACAAGAACACTGAAGCTTTCTTT. Translating gives CSAQDRDKNTEAFF. Full variable domain (missing parts from reference TRBV29-1 and TRBJ1-1): SAVISQKPSRDICQRGTSLTIQCQVDSQVTMMFWYRQQPGQSLTLIATANQGSEATYESGFVIDKFPISRPNLTFSTLTVSNMSPEDSSIYLCSAQDRDKNTEAFFGQGTRLTVV.

The chain has TRBV28 and TRBJ2-1, with D perhaps matching TRBD2 (5 bases). V lost 3 bases, J lost 0 bases, and 9 bases lay in between. CDR1 is MDHEN, CDR2 SYDVKM, per germline. The CDR3 is 15 amino acids. In DNA, the CDR3 is TGTGCCAGCAGTTTCCCCGGGAACTCCTACAATGAGCAGTTCTTC. It encodes CASSFPGNSYNEQFF.

This clonotype has more than one count but fewer than ten. This rearrangement joins TRBV14 to TRBJ1-2; no clear D. V was clipped by 3 bases and J by 7 bases, with 9 bases between them. Germline V lookup: CDR1 SGHDN, CDR2 FVKESK. The CDR3 runs 12 residues. In DNA form, the CDR3 reads TGTGCCAGCAGCCATGTCCCTTCTGGCTACACCTTC. This encodes CASSHVPSGYTF.

This clonotype was seen many times. At one of its ends the junction is not consistent with the germline gene, which may arise from a read error. The chain couples TRBV5-1 to TRBJ1-2, with 7 bases fitting TRBD1. Germline values: CDR1 SGHRS, CDR2 YFSETQ. CDR3 length: 13 residues. In DNA form, the CDR3 reads TGTGCCAGCAGCCCTGACAGGGCCTATGGCTACACCTTC. Translated: CASSPDRAYGYTF.

As for this clonotype: Given a much more abundant clone one base away, this may be a read error. V gene TRBV2 combines with J gene TRBJ2-7, with 9 positions matching TRBD1. Germline V lookup: CDR1 SNHLY, CDR2 FYNNEI. This CDR3 has 14 amino acids. CDR3: CVSSYKTGGYEQYF. In DNA form, the CDR3 reads TGTGTCAGCAGTTATAAGACAGGGGGCTACGAGCAGTACTTC.

This clonotype occurred many times. V is TRBV5-1 and J is TRBJ2-7; 7 bases are a match to TRBD1. Unmatched junction bases numbered 5, after V lost 5 bases and J lost 3 bases. The CDR3 extends over 13 amino acids. Germline-derived CDR1 and CDR2 are SGHRS and YFSETQ. The CDR3 protein is CASRPPGGYEQYF. CDR3 sequence (DNA): TGCGCCAGCAGGCCCCCAGGGGGCTACGAGCAGTACTTC.

This clonotype showed up many times. The CDR3 DNA sequence: TGCAGCGTTGGGATGGGCTATGGCTACACCTTC. Its protein is CSVGMGYGYTF. The rearrangement links TRBV29-1 to TRBJ1-2; D gene ambiguous. V dropped 4 bases and J dropped 4 bases, with 7 bases sitting between them. The CDR3 loop spans 11 amino acids. Per germline, CDR1 SQVTM and CDR2 ANQGSEA.

Concerning this clonotype itself: A read error may be the cause here, since a much bigger clone is one base away. The chain recombines TRBV10-3 with TRBJ1-6; D gene ambiguous. The CDR3 has 15 amino acids. Germline lookup yields CDR1 ENHRY and CDR2 SYGVKD. CDR3 nucleotides: TGTGCCACCAGTGGCCGGAAAACCTATAATTCACCCCTCCACTTT. This gives the protein CATSGRKTYNSPLHF.

This clonotype showed up many times. In DNA, the CDR3 is TGCGCCAGCAGCCAAGTAAACCCGGACAGGGAAACGGCTGGCTACACCTTC. It encodes CASSQVNPDRETAGYTF. The chain employs TRBV4-1 and TRBJ1-2, with 8 bases fitting TRBD1. With 1 base clipped from V and 7 bases from J, the junction kept 14 bases outside the gene matches. CDR1 and CDR2 from the germline V gene are MGHRA and YSYEKL. There are 17 residues in the CDR3.